One T cell receptor (beta chain) is described in this entry. The V gene lost 6 bases and the J gene lost 5 bases, with 14 bases spanning the gap. Per the germline V gene, CDR1 is SGHDN and CDR2 is FVKESK. The length of the CDR3 is 14 residues. This sample was taken from a study of control samples from healthy donors and cancer patients. Libraries were prepared by immunoSEQ multiplex PCR; TCRdb keeps only in-frame clonotypes and omits some of them. The table records 40,000 or so clones, around four fifths of them present only once. The rearrangement links TRBV14 to TRBJ2-1, with TRBD2 as a possible D gene (6 bases). The receptor was isolated from a woman aged 60-70 years with lung cancer. The source material was PBMCs. DNA for the CDR3: TGTGCCAGCAGACCCCTGGGGGGAGACAATGAGCAGTTCTTC. This sequence encodes CASRPLGGDNEQFF.